Listed here are 12 T cell receptor beta chains from one sample, sequenced in a study of long-term antiretroviral therapy in people with HIV. Running of the v3.0 immunoSEQ assay took place at survey level. TCRdb's table, derived via immunoSEQ multiplex PCR, lists solely in-frame clones and lacks some. The table has some 40,000 clones, approximately 94% seen once; the top ten hold approximately 2.2%. Sequenced material: unsorted PBMCs, taken 9 to 9.5 years after starting antiretroviral therapy. These receptors all stem from a man under 40 with HIV.

The chain links TRBV5-1 to TRBJ2-2; 8 nucleotides agree with TRBD1. The CDR3 contains 16 residues. Trimming cost V 0 bases and J 6 bases; bases outside gene matches: 7. Germline V CDR1 and CDR2: SGHRS, YFSETQ. The CDR3: CASSLGGQGLSGELFF. CDR3 DNA: TGCGCCAGCAGCTTGGGCGGACAGGGTCTGTCCGGGGAGCTGTTTTTT.

V usage is TRBV9 and J usage is TRBJ2-1, with 14 positions matching TRBD2. Germline V gene data show CDR1 as SGDLS and CDR2 as YYNGEE. The CDR3 contains 17 residues. After removal of 3 bases from V and 5 bases from J, the junction contained 7 bases not matched to a gene. CDR3 residues: CASSGRLAGGHDNEQFF. The DNA for the CDR3 is TGTGCCAGCAGCGGTCGACTAGCGGGGGGGCACGACAATGAGCAGTTCTTC.

The chain is built from TRBV7-3 and TRBJ1-2; 7 nucleotides line up with TRBD1. The CDR3 loop spans 14 amino acids. After removal of 5 bases from V and 7 bases from J, the junction contained 10 bases not matched to a gene. The germline CDR1 and CDR2 sequences are SGHTA and FQGTGA. CDR3 amino acids: CASSLTGSSGGYTF. Here the CDR3 DNA reads TGTGCCAGCAGCCTGACAGGGTCCTCGGGTGGCTACACCTTC.

This chain links TRBV7-9 with TRBJ2-2, with unresolved D. Trimming removed 0 bases at V and 0 bases at J, with 5 bases between. The V gene's germline CDR1 is SEHNR and CDR2 FQNEAQ (reference sequence). This CDR3 has 15 amino acids. In nucleotides, the CDR3 is TGTGCCAGCAGCTTAGCAGGGACGAACACCGGGGAGCTGTTTTTT. This sequence encodes CASSLAGTNTGELFF.

This clone was recorded a few times. The chain has TRBV19 and TRBJ1-1, with D uncertain. Germline V lookup: CDR1 LNHDA, CDR2 SQIVND (reference sequence). V was clipped by 5 bases and J by 3 bases, with 7 bases between them. The CDR3 length is 12 residues. CDR3 amino acids: CASSDGYTEAFF. In DNA, the CDR3 is TGTGCCAGTAGTGATGGGTACACTGAAGCTTTCTTT. The full variable domain, with the rest looked up from reference TRBV19 and TRBJ1-1, is DGGITQSPKYLFRKEGQNVTLSCEQNLNHDAMYWYRQDPGQGLRLIYYSQIVNDFQKGDIAEGYSVSREKKESFPLTVTSAQKNPTAFYLCASSDGYTEAFFGQGTRLTVV.

The chain has TRBV6-6 and TRBJ1-2, with D hard to call. The CDR3 sequence is 14 residues long. Germline-derived CDR1 and CDR2 are MNHNY and SVGAGI (reference sequence). Trimming took 6 bases from V and 3 from J, leaving 14 bases between them. CDR3 nucleotide sequence: TGTGCCAGCAGCACACTCCCGGGTCACTATGGCTACACCTTC. Amino acid sequence: CASSTLPGHYGYTF.

This chain connects TRBV5-5 to TRBJ1-5, with 7 bases lining up with TRBD1. The CDR3 covers 13 residues. The V gene's germline CDR1 is SGHKS and CDR2 YYEKEE (reference sequence). V lost 0 bases to trimming and J lost 9 bases; unmatched junction nucleotides: 3. The DNA for the CDR3 is TGTGCCAGCAGCTTGGAAGGGGGCGCGCCCCAGCATTTT. It translates to CASSLEGGAPQHF.

The chain employs TRBV4-1 and TRBJ1-1; possible D gene TRBD1, 6 bases. The V and J ends lost 8 bases and 4 bases respectively, with 11 bases between them. Germline assignment: CDR1 MGHRA and CDR2 YSYEKL. The CDR3 covers 12 residues. The CDR3 DNA reads as TGCGCCAGCCAGAAGGGGGGCACTGAAGCTTTCTTT. The encoded protein is CASQKGGTEAFF.

V is TRBV19 and J is TRBJ1-5; D gene uncertain. There are 13 residues in the CDR3. Germline CDR1 and CDR2: LNHDA and SQIVND (reference sequence). V shed 5 bases and J shed 4 bases, with 9 bases lying between them. CDR3 amino acids: CASSASGNQPQHF. CDR3 DNA sequence: TGTGCCAGTAGTGCCTCGGGAAATCAGCCCCAGCATTTT.

The V gene is TRBV6-5, the J gene TRBJ2-3; D is undetermined. This CDR3 contains 15 residues. CDR1 and CDR2 from the germline V gene are MNHEY and SVGAGI. With 0 bases removed from V and 6 bases from J, the gap between germline ends came to 13 bases. The CDR3 bases are TGTGCCAGCAGTTACTCTTGGGCGAACTTGGATACGCAGTATTTT. Translating gives CASSYSWANLDTQYF.

V is TRBV6-6 and J is TRBJ2-5; 9 bases line up with TRBD2. This CDR3 is 14 amino acids long. Germline trimming cut 6 bases from V and 2 bases from J; bases unmatched to any gene: 4. Germline V lookup: CDR1 MNHNY, CDR2 SVGAGI (reference sequence). CDR3 amino acids: CASSSGGSQETQYF. DNA of the CDR3: TGTGCCAGCAGCAGCGGGGGGTCTCAAGAGACCCAGTACTTC.

V usage is TRBV6-5 and J usage is TRBJ1-1; 9 nucleotides agree with TRBD1. Germline CDR1 is MNHEY and CDR2 is SVGAGI. The CDR3 is 15 amino acids. The trim removed 6 bases at V and 3 bases at J, leaving 8 bases unmatched. The CDR3 loop is CASSPQGAVDTEAFF. The DNA of the CDR3 is TGTGCCAGCAGCCCACAGGGGGCGGTCGACACTGAAGCTTTCTTT.